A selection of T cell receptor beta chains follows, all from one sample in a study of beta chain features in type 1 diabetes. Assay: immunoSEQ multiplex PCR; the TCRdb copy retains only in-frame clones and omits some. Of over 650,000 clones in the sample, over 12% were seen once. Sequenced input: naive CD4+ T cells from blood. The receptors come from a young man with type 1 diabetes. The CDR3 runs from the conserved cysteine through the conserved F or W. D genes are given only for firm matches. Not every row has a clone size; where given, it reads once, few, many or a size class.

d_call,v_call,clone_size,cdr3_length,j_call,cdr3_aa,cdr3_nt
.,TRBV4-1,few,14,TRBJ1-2,CASSQPGKNYGYTF,TGCGCCAGCAGCCAACCAGGGAAAAACTATGGCTACACCTTC
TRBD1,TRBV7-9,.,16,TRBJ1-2,CASSLAGTGVGYGYTF,TGTGCCAGCAGCTTAGCGGGGACAGGGGTTGGCTATGGCTACACCTTC
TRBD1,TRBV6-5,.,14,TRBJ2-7,CASNGEDRGYEQYF,TGTGCCAGCAACGGTGAGGACAGGGGTTACGAGCAGTACTTC
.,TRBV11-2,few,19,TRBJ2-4,CASSLGGRSTTLAKNIQYF,TGTGCCAGCAGCTTAGGCGGTCGTTCGACCACCCTAGCCAAAAACATTCAGTACTTC
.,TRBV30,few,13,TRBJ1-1,CAWSVINKAEAFF,TGTGCCTGGAGTGTAATAAATAAGGCCGAAGCTTTCTTT
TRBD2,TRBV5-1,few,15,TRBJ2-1,CASSSGGTRVNEQFF,TGCGCCAGCAGCTCCGGAGGGACTAGAGTCAATGAGCAGTTCTTC
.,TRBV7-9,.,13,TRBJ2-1,CASRPQEYNEQFF,TGTGCCAGCAGACCACAGGAATACAATGAGCAGTTCTTC
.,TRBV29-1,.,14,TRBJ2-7,CSVLPGLGTDEQYF,TGCAGCGTTCTGCCGGGACTGGGCACCGACGAGCAGTACTTC
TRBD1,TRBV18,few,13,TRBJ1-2,CASSPGTDYGYTF,TGTGCCAGCTCACCGGGGACAGACTATGGCTACACCTTC
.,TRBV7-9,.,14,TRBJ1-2,CASSLEAGRQGYTF,TGTGCCAGCAGCTTAGAAGCGGGCCGGCAAGGCTACACCTTC
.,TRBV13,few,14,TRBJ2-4,CASNAQGSAGIQYF,TGTGCCAGCAACGCCCAGGGTTCGGCTGGGATTCAGTACTTC
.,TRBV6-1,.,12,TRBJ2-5,CASRWGQETQYF,TGTGCCAGCAGGTGGGGACAAGAGACCCAGTACTTC
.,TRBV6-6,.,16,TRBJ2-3,CASSPPRAEGTDTQYF,TGTGCCAGCAGCCCCCCTCGGGCAGAAGGGACAGATACGCAGTATTTT
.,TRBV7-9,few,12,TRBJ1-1,CASSLSNTEAFF,TGTGCCAGCAGCTTGTCGAACACTGAAGCTTTCTTT
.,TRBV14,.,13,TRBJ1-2,CASSQERREGYTF,TGTGCCAGCAGCCAAGAAAGGCGGGAAGGCTACACCTTC
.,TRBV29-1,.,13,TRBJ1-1,CSVVRLLNTEAFF,TGCAGCGTGGTCAGGCTACTGAACACTGAAGCTTTCTTT
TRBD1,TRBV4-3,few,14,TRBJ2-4,CASSQMDRANIQYF,TGCGCCAGCAGCCAGATGGACAGGGCAAACATTCAGTACTTC
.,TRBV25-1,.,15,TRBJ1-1,CASSELGEMNTEAFF,TGTGCCAGCAGTGAATTGGGGGAAATGAACACTGAAGCTTTCTTT
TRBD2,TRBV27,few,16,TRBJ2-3,CASSVTSGGGTDTQYF,TGTGCCAGCAGTGTGACTAGCGGGGGGGGCACAGATACGCAGTATTTT
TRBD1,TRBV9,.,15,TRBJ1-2,CASSVTGTGAYGYTF,TGTGCCAGCAGCGTTACCGGGACAGGGGCTTATGGCTACACCTTC
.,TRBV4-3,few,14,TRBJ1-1,CASSQGRQDTEAFF,TGCGCCAGCAGCCAAGGAAGACAGGACACTGAAGCTTTCTTT
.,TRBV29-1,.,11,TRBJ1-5,CSVGDRDSQHF,TGCAGCGTAGGGGACCGGGACTCCCAGCATTTT
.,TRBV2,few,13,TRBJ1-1,CASSEGRNTEAFF,TGTGCCAGCAGTGAGGGCAGAAACACTGAAGCTTTCTTT
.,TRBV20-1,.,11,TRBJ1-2,CSAGGDPGYTF,TGCAGTGCCGGTGGGGATCCGGGCTACACCTTC